This T cell receptor beta chain was observed in a study of PD-1 blockade in classical Hodgkin lymphoma. Whole-study results and caveats: Significant TCR diversity gains by C4D1 occurred in CD4+ but not CD8+ cells. Baseline diversity resembling that of newly diagnosed patients was seen in complete responders.

Note on this clone: The antigen remains unidentified.

Profiling relied on immunoSEQ multiplex PCR, and the TCRdb table lists in-frame clones only, not all of them. The data contain some 23,000 clones, 80% to 85% of them singletons. This CDR3 has 12 amino acids. Trimming shortened V by 4 bases and J by 10 bases, and 12 bases separated the two germline ends. CDR1 SGDLS and CDR2 YYNGEE come from the germline V gene. Each of the patients experienced relapse following autologous stem cell transplantation, and their brentuximab vedotin exposure differed. The TCR was taken from a human donor with classical Hodgkin lymphoma. The starting material was peripheral blood mononuclear cells (PBMCs), obtained before the second cycle of nivolumab. The V and J genes are TRBV9 and TRBJ2-1; D is perhaps TRBD1 (5 bases). CDR3 DNA: TGTGCCAGCAGCCCCAGGGAAGGGGAGCAGTTCTTC. Its translation is CASSPREGEQFF. Variable domain in full (rest from reference TRBV9 and TRBJ2-1): DSGVTQTPKHLITATGQRVTLRCSPRSGDLSVYWYQQSLDQGLQFLIQYYNGEERAKGNILERFSAQQFPDLHSELNLSSLELGDSALYFCASSPREGEQFFGPGTRLTVL.